The next 13 T cell receptor beta chains were all read from a single sample in a study of blood T cell dynamics during melanoma immunotherapy. The repertoire was sequenced with immunoSEQ multiplex PCR; TCRdb's copy has only in-frame clones and lacks some. The sample gives 15,000 to 20,000 clones, 94% of which show up once; about 0.2% is in the top ten. Indicated time point: week 3, after first cycle of checkpoint inhibitor. The specimen was effector memory CD8+ T cells from blood, collected from a patient treated with checkpoint blockade. These receptors originate from a human donor with melanoma.

The CDR3 loop is CASSIGAQNYEQYF. The CDR3 coding sequence is TGTGCCAGTAGTATAGGGGCCCAGAACTACGAGCAGTACTTC. The J gene is TRBJ2-7, the V gene TRBV19; D is uncertain. The CDR3 totals 14 residues. V was cut by 1 base and J by 3 bases, with 10 bases left in between. Germline CDR1 reads LNHDA; CDR2 reads SQIVND (reference sequence).

The chain links TRBV2 to TRBJ2-1; D is unresolved. V shed 6 bases and J shed 11 bases, with 2 bases lying between them. Per germline, CDR1 SNHLY and CDR2 FYNNEI. The CDR3 runs 8 residues. The CDR3 protein is CASRKQFF. Here the CDR3 DNA reads TGTGCCAGCAGAAAGCAGTTCTTC.

The chain joins TRBV6-6 to TRBJ2-5; D gene ambiguous. Germline-derived CDR1 and CDR2 are MNHNY and SVGAGI (reference sequence). CDR3 size: 14 residues. Trimming cost V 1 base and J 0 bases, with 6 bases left between them. CDR3 DNA sequence: TGTGCCAGCAGTTACTTAGGGAACCAAGAGACCCAGTACTTC. It is translated as CASSYLGNQETQYF.

CDR3 sequence: CASGLSGGNSPLHF. The CDR3 nucleotides read TGTGCCAGCGGGTTATCCGGCGGAAATTCACCCCTCCACTTT. This chain connects TRBV19 to TRBJ1-6; no definite D call. The CDR3 spans 14 residues. From germline, CDR1 is LNHDA and CDR2 SQIVND (reference sequence). The V and J ends lost 9 bases and 7 bases respectively, with 16 bases between them.

The rearrangement joins TRBV28 to TRBJ2-2; 7 positions match TRBD1. CDR3 length: 15 amino acids. V was pared by 2 bases and J by 4 bases, with 4 bases of the junction left unmatched. Germline loops: CDR1 MDHEN, CDR2 SYDVKM. CDR3: CASSLRQGGTGELFF. Written as DNA, the CDR3 is TGTGCCAGCAGTTTACGACAGGGTGGCACCGGGGAGCTGTTTTTT.

The CDR3 loop is CASSVSGVVNTEAFF. CDR3 in DNA: TGTGCCAGCAGCGTATCAGGGGTAGTGAACACTGAAGCTTTCTTT. This chain joins TRBV9 and TRBJ1-1, with D possibly TRBD1 on 6 matching bases. Trimming left V 1 base short and J 0 bases short, with 10 bases between. This CDR3 is 15 amino acids long. The V gene's germline CDR1 is SGDLS and CDR2 YYNGEE.

J is TRBJ2-4 and V is TRBV19, with a possible D match to TRBD1 (6 bases). CDR3 length: 12 residues. V was shortened by 7 bases and J by 7 bases, with 11 bases between the two germline ends. Germline V gives CDR1 LNHDA, CDR2 SQIVND (reference sequence). The CDR3 loop reads CASTTGYNIQYF. DNA for the CDR3: TGTGCCAGTACCACAGGGTACAACATTCAGTACTTC.

The V call is TRBV10-1, the J call TRBJ2-5; no definite D call. The V end lost 0 bases, the J end lost 5 bases, and 13 bases lay between the germline ends. This CDR3 is 15 amino acids long. Germline V gene data show CDR1 as WNHNN and CDR2 as SYGVQD (reference sequence). CDR3 DNA: TGCGCCAGCAGTGAGTCGCAGGCTGACGGGGAGACCCAGTACTTC. It codes for CASSESQADGETQYF.

The CDR3 DNA follows: TGTGCCAGCAGTTTAATGGGGACGAGCACCGGGGAGCTGTTTTTT. Its protein product is CASSLMGTSTGELFF. The chain couples TRBV28 to TRBJ2-2; D assignment may be TRBD1 or TRBD2 (5 bases each). The CDR3 is 15 amino acids. The germline V and J ends were trimmed by 2 bases and 4 bases, with 11 bases remaining between them. Germline CDR1 reads MDHEN; CDR2 reads SYDVKM. The complete variable domain, with remaining parts taken from reference TRBV28 and TRBJ2-2, reads DVKVTQSSRYLVKRTGEKVFLECVQDMDHENMFWYRQDPGLGLRLIYFSYDVKMKEKGDIPEGYSVSREKKERFSLILESASTNQTSMYLCASSLMGTSTGELFFGEGSRLTVL.

The genes are TRBV4-1 and TRBJ2-1; 7 positions match TRBD2. The CDR3 extends over 15 amino acids. V shed 4 bases, J shed 0 bases, and the junction held 3 bases outside the gene matches. Per the germline V gene, CDR1 is MGHRA and CDR2 is YSYEKL. The DNA of the CDR3 is TGCGCCAGCAGCCCTAGCGGCTCCTCCTACAATGAGCAGTTCTTC. Protein sequence: CASSPSGSSYNEQFF.

The chain couples TRBV7-9 to TRBJ2-4, with D possibly TRBD1 on 6 matching bases. CDR3 size: 15 residues. Germline assignment: CDR1 SEHNR and CDR2 FQNEAQ (reference sequence). The V gene lost 1 base and the J gene lost 6 bases, with 13 bases spanning the gap. This chain's CDR3 is CASSLEEGRGNIQYF. The DNA of the CDR3 is TGTGCCAGCAGCTTAGAAGAGGGCAGGGGAAACATTCAGTACTTC.

The chain links TRBV6-1 to TRBJ1-5, with D tentatively TRBD1 (6 bases). Trimming removed 3 bases from V and 9 bases from J, with 18 bases in between. This CDR3 contains 15 residues. Germline V gives CDR1 MNHNS, CDR2 SASEGT. The CDR3 region is CASSEGRTDLWPQHF. CDR3 coding DNA: TGTGCCAGCAGTGAGGGACGGACAGACCTATGGCCCCAGCATTTT.

V gene TRBV7-9 combines with J gene TRBJ2-1, with 9 bases fitting TRBD1. Trimming took 7 bases from V and 8 from J; bases not matched to a gene: 12. Per the germline V gene, CDR1 is SEHNR and CDR2 is FQNEAQ (reference sequence). The CDR3 extends over 15 amino acids. The CDR3 reads CASTEPGQGRDEQFF. The CDR3 nucleotides read TGTGCCAGCACCGAACCCGGACAGGGGCGCGATGAGCAGTTCTTC.